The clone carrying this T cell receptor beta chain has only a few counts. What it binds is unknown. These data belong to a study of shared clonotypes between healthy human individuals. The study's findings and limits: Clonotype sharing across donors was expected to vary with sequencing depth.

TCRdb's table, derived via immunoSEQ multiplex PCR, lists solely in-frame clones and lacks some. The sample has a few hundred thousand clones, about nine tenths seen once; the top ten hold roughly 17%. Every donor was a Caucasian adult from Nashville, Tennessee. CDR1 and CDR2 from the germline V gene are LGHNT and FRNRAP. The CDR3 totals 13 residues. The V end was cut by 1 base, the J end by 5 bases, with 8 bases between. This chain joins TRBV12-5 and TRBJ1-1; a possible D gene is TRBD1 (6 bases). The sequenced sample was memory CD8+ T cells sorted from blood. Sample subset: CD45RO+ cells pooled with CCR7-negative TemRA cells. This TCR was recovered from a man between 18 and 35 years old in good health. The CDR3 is CASGLEGGTEAFF. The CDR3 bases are TGTGCTAGTGGTTTGGAAGGGGGGACTGAAGCTTTCTTT.